This T cell receptor beta chain derives from a study of T-cell memory formation after mild COVID-19. About the study: Largely donor-specific sequence clusters came from two donors. Overall study findings and caveats: Whereas later expanders leaned CD4+, clones contracting day 15 to 85 showed a balanced CD4/CD8 makeup. Clones from the second wave (peaking day 37) had unconfirmed SARS-CoV-2 specificity.

This clonotype was counted at least ten times. The antigen remains unidentified. CDR3 length equals 14 residues. The V and J ends lost 1 base and 2 bases respectively, with 10 bases between them. Looked up from germline, CDR1 is SGHRS and CDR2 is YFSETQ. TCRdb used MiXCR to reprocess the 5' RACE reads, holding one entry per CDR3 protein. This table holds about 110,000 distinct CDR3 sequences, 13% to 15% found once. The sample comprised PBMCs or a T cell subset sorted from them (not recorded which). This receptor was taken from a man younger than 35 who had mild COVID-19 (a few samples of this study predate the infection). Cell type and time point are not known. The chain combines TRBV5-1 with TRBJ2-7; no definite D call. CDR3 residues: CASSLRALPYEQYF. DNA for the CDR3: TGCGCCAGCAGCTTGCGGGCACTCCCCTACGAGCAGTACTTC.